The 31 T cell receptor beta chains below come from one sample, sequenced in a study of vaccination effects on CD4 cells after COVID-19. The repertoire was sequenced with immunoSEQ multiplex PCR; TCRdb's copy has only in-frame clones and lacks some. The table lists tens of thousands of clones, approximately 81% of them singletons. These TCRs' antigens remain unknown. Viral peptide pool expansion of antigen-specific CD4+ T cells preceded sequencing in the ViraFEST assay. On roughly day 9 of culture, CD4+ T cells were separated out. People in the vaccine group had not been infected with SARS-CoV-2 before, and their nucleocapsid antibodies were negative. Here the sequenced sample was CD4+ T cells from PBMCs cultured with HCoV-NL63 spike peptides, taken before COVID-19 vaccination. The receptors here all came from a human donor who received a COVID-19 vaccine.

The chain uses TRBV5-1 and TRBJ1-1; D gene unclear. Germline lookup yields CDR1 SGHRS and CDR2 YFSETQ. CDR3 length equals 13 residues. V shed 2 bases and J shed 1 base, with 6 bases lying between them. CDR3 in DNA: TGCGCCAGCAGCTTTAGACCGAACACTGAAGCTTTCTTT. Protein: CASSFRPNTEAFF. Combining the CDR3 with reference TRBV5-1 and TRBJ1-1 gives the whole variable domain KAGVTQTPRYLIKTRGQQVTLSCSPISGHRSVSWYQQTPGQGLQFLFEYFSETQRNKGNFPGRFSGRQFSNSRSEMNVSTLELGDSALYLCASSFRPNTEAFFGQGTRLTVV.

A few counts support this clone. The chain links TRBV30 to TRBJ1-2; D is ambiguous. Germline V lookup: CDR1 GTSNPN, CDR2 SVGIG (reference sequence). This CDR3 contains 13 residues. V dropped 0 bases and J dropped 5 bases, with 10 bases sitting between them. CDR3 amino acids: CAWSVIAEYGYTF. The CDR3 coding sequence is TGTGCCTGGAGTGTTATAGCGGAGTATGGCTACACCTTC.

The chain combines TRBV7-9 with TRBJ2-7; D is unresolved. Germline loops: CDR1 SEHNR, CDR2 FQNEAQ (reference sequence). Deletions cut 0 bases from V and 2 bases from J, with 5 bases between. This CDR3 contains 13 residues. The CDR3 sequence: CASSLASAYEQYF. Here the CDR3 DNA reads TGTGCCAGCAGCTTAGCCTCTGCCTACGAGCAGTACTTC.

This clone showed up just a few times. This chain uses TRBV19 with TRBJ1-2; 9 bases are shared with TRBD1. Germline CDR1 reads LNHDA; CDR2 reads SQIVND (reference sequence). Trimming removed 4 bases from V and 3 bases from J; junction bases left unmatched: 3. The CDR3 sequence is 14 residues long. As DNA, the CDR3 is TGTGCCAGTAGTAGACAGGGGGTCGACTATGGCTACACCTTC. Translation gives CASSRQGVDYGYTF.

The genes are TRBV11-3 and TRBJ2-2; the match to TRBD1 covers 7 bases. Germline CDR1 and CDR2: SGHNT and YENEEA. There are 15 residues in the CDR3. Trimming took 5 bases from V and 3 from J; bases not matched to a gene: 6. The CDR3 is CASSPPQGHTGELFF. DNA for the CDR3: TGTGCCAGCAGCCCCCCACAGGGGCACACCGGGGAGCTGTTTTTT.

The CDR3 coding sequence is TGCGCCAGCAGCCCTGGGACTAGCGGGAGGCCTAGCACAGATACGCAGTATTTT. As protein: CASSPGTSGRPSTDTQYF. This rearrangement joins TRBV5-1 to TRBJ2-3; 15 bases map to TRBD2. This CDR3 has 18 amino acids. Germline loops: CDR1 SGHRS, CDR2 YFSETQ. With 4 bases clipped from V and 0 bases from J, the junction kept 6 bases outside the gene matches.

The rearrangement uses TRBV6-5 and TRBJ2-7, with TRBD2 identical over 10 bases. Germline assignment: CDR1 MNHEY and CDR2 SVGAGI. This CDR3 contains 14 residues. Germline trimming cut 6 bases from V and 2 bases from J; bases unmatched to any gene: 4. The CDR3 spells CASRSGRGAYEQYF. CDR3 bases: TGTGCCAGCAGAAGCGGGAGGGGAGCCTACGAGCAGTACTTC.

This chain connects TRBV19 to TRBJ1-3, with D maybe TRBD1 (6 bases). The germline V gene has CDR1 LNHDA and CDR2 SQIVND (reference sequence). The V and J ends lost 6 bases and 2 bases respectively, with 14 bases between them. This CDR3 is 15 amino acids long. The CDR3 loop is CASSRQELAGNTIYF. The CDR3 coding sequence is TGTGCCAGTAGCCGACAGGAGCTGGCTGGAAACACCATATATTTT.

This sequence joins TRBV5-1 and TRBJ2-3; D assignment may be TRBD1 or TRBD2 (5 bases each). The CDR3 spans 16 residues. V was clipped by 1 base and J by 2 bases, with 14 bases between them. Germline-derived CDR1 and CDR2 are SGHRS and YFSETQ. The CDR3 DNA follows: TGCGCCAGCAGCTTGAGTCGGGGACCTCCCACAGATACGCAGTATTTT. Translation gives CASSLSRGPPTDTQYF.

This chain connects TRBV15 to TRBJ2-7, with D perhaps matching TRBD1 or TRBD2 (5 bases each). The germline CDR1 and CDR2 sequences are LNHNV and YYDKDF (reference sequence). The CDR3 has 15 residues. V gave up 6 bases and J gave up 6 bases, with 21 bases separating them. The CDR3, as DNA: TGTGCCACCAGGGCTCAGACCGGGGATAGGGGCGAGCAGTACTTC. Translation gives CATRAQTGDRGEQYF.

The rearrangement links TRBV2 to TRBJ1-4, with 9 bases matching TRBD1. Germline-derived CDR1 and CDR2 are SNHLY and FYNNEI. The CDR3 length is 16 residues. Germline trimming cut 6 bases from V and 7 bases from J; bases unmatched to any gene: 12. In nucleotides, the CDR3 is TGTGCCAGCAGCGGAGACAGGGGGGTCAGTGGTGAAAAACTGTTTTTT. Its translation is CASSGDRGVSGEKLFF.

The chain combines TRBV7-9 with TRBJ1-1; unclear D gene. V was trimmed by 2 bases and J by 1 base, leaving 14 bases between them. CDR1 is SEHNR and CDR2 is FQNEAQ in the germline V gene (reference sequence). The CDR3 runs to 16 residues. In DNA, the CDR3 is TGTGCCAGCAGCTTACGCGGTGGAGGAGAGAACACTGAAGCTTTCTTT. Translating gives CASSLRGGGENTEAFF.

The chain recombines TRBV5-1 with TRBJ2-5; 8 bases map to TRBD2. Losses at the gene ends were 4 bases for V and 2 bases for J; bases not matched to a gene: 7. Per the germline V gene, CDR1 is SGHRS and CDR2 is YFSETQ. The CDR3 is made up of 15 amino acids. The CDR3 nucleotides read TGCGCCAGCAGCGGTAGCGGGGCACGTCAAGAGACCCAGTACTTC. It codes for CASSGSGARQETQYF.

The rearrangement joins TRBV2 to TRBJ2-3, with 7 bases fitting TRBD1. V lost 5 bases to trimming and J lost 1 base; unmatched junction nucleotides: 3. The CDR3 covers 14 residues. The V gene's germline CDR1 is SNHLY and CDR2 FYNNEI. The CDR3 DNA follows: TGTGCCAGCAGTCCTACAGGGGGCACAGATACGCAGTATTTT. Protein product: CASSPTGGTDTQYF.

This chain joins TRBV20-1 and TRBJ2-7, with 8 bases matching TRBD2. This CDR3 contains 13 residues. The V and J ends lost 3 bases and 3 bases, in that order; junction bases with no gene match: 4. CDR1 and CDR2 (germline): DFQATT, SNEGSKA (reference sequence). CDR3 sequence: CSASAGLGYEQYF. In DNA form, the CDR3 reads TGCAGTGCTAGTGCGGGACTAGGCTACGAGCAGTACTTC.

V is TRBV12-3 or TRBV12-4 and J is TRBJ2-7; D could derive from TRBD1 or TRBD2 (6 bases each). The germline V and J ends were trimmed by 3 bases and 7 bases, with 13 bases remaining between them. The CDR3 is 13 amino acids. The chain's CDR3 is CASSFGGRREQYF. CDR3 DNA sequence: TGTGCCAGCAGTTTTGGGGGGCGAAGAGAGCAGTACTTC.

The J gene is TRBJ1-1, the V gene TRBV5-4, with D possibly matching TRBD1 (5 bases). Germline V gene lookup returns CDR1 SGHNT and CDR2 YYREEE (reference sequence). Trimming took off 2 bases at V and 10 bases at J, with 9 bases between the two ends. CDR3 length: 11 residues. Here the CDR3 reads CASSLEGPAFF. The CDR3 DNA is TGTGCCAGCAGCTTAGAGGGGCCAGCTTTCTTT.

The V and J genes are TRBV19 and TRBJ1-5, with D hard to call. The germline gives CDR1 LNHDA, CDR2 SQIVND (reference sequence). Between the trimmed V and J ends, which lost 5 bases and 4 bases, there was a span of 15 bases. CDR3 length equals 15 residues. In DNA, the CDR3 is TGTGCCAGTAGTGAGAGCAGAAGTTTAAATCAGCCCCAGCATTTT. This sequence encodes CASSESRSLNQPQHF.

V is TRBV5-1 and J is TRBJ2-7; D possibly corresponds to TRBD2 (5 bases). V dropped 1 base and J dropped 4 bases, with 9 bases sitting between them. The CDR3 runs to 13 residues. Germline V gene lookup returns CDR1 SGHRS and CDR2 YFSETQ. The CDR3 reads CASSLRRGYEQYF. CDR3 sequence (DNA): TGCGCCAGCAGCTTGCGCCGGGGTTACGAGCAGTACTTC.

The chain is built from TRBV9 and TRBJ1-1; TRBD1 agrees at 7 bases. The J segment lost 4 bases and the V segment lost 4 bases, leaving 4 bases of the junction unmatched. The germline gives CDR1 SGDLS, CDR2 YYNGEE. The CDR3 runs to 13 residues. The CDR3 DNA reads TGTGCCAGCAGCACCGACAGGGCCACTGAAGCTTTCTTT. Translating gives CASSTDRATEAFF.

The sample holds one count of this clone. The chain has TRBV2 and TRBJ1-5, with D unclear. Trimming left V 5 bases short and J 1 base short, with 12 bases between. The CDR3 runs to 15 residues. Per germline, CDR1 SNHLY and CDR2 FYNNEI. The CDR3 loop reads CASSRSGVSNQPQHF. DNA of the CDR3: TGTGCCAGCAGTCGCAGTGGGGTAAGCAATCAGCCCCAGCATTTT.

This sequence joins TRBV6-1 and TRBJ1-2; D call uncertain. This CDR3 is 14 amino acids long. Germline loops: CDR1 MNHNS, CDR2 SASEGT. V was clipped by 3 bases and J by 6 bases, with 14 bases between them. The CDR3 is CASSEPGRSDGYTF. In nucleotides, the CDR3 is TGTGCCAGCAGTGAGCCCGGACGAAGCGATGGCTACACCTTC.

The chain joins TRBV7-8 to TRBJ1-4, with D tentatively TRBD1 (5 bases). The CDR3 is made up of 16 amino acids. Per the germline V gene, CDR1 is SGHVS and CDR2 is FQNEAQ. Trimming shortened V by 1 base and J by 3 bases, and 12 bases separated the two germline ends. The CDR3 nucleotides read TGTGCCAGCAGCTTAGGGGCGGGAGGGGCTAATGAAAAACTGTTTTTT. Translated: CASSLGAGGANEKLFF.

The gene calls are TRBV28 and TRBJ1-5, with a weak D call TRBD1 (5 bases). Germline V gene lookup returns CDR1 MDHEN and CDR2 SYDVKM. The V and J ends lost 2 bases and 3 bases respectively, with 11 bases between them. This CDR3 has 15 amino acids. DNA of the CDR3: TGTGCCAGCAGTTTAAGCGCAGGGTACAATCAGCCCCAGCATTTT. Its protein is CASSLSAGYNQPQHF. Together with reference TRBV28 and TRBJ1-5, the CDR3 gives the full variable domain: DVKVTQSSRYLVKRTGEKVFLECVQDMDHENMFWYRQDPGLGLRLIYFSYDVKMKEKGDIPEGYSVSREKKERFSLILESASTNQTSMYLCASSLSAGYNQPQHFGDGTRLSIL.

The chain uses TRBV6-1 and TRBJ1-2, with D hard to call. The V end was cut by 0 bases, the J end by 9 bases, with 8 bases between. CDR3 length equals 12 residues. Germline-derived CDR1 and CDR2 are MNHNS and SASEGT. This CDR3 is CASSEARQSYTF. The CDR3 DNA reads TGTGCCAGCAGTGAAGCGCGGCAGAGCTACACCTTC.

The chain joins TRBV19 to TRBJ2-7, with D tentatively TRBD1 (6 bases). Trimming cost V 1 base and J 3 bases, with 13 bases left between them. There are 15 residues in the CDR3. Germline values: CDR1 LNHDA, CDR2 SQIVND (reference sequence). For the CDR3, the DNA is TGTGCCAGTAGTATAGGAGGACGGGGACACTACGAGCAGTACTTC. It translates to CASSIGGRGHYEQYF.

The chain is built from TRBV4-1 and TRBJ2-1; 11 positions match TRBD1. V shed 0 bases, J shed 6 bases, and the junction held 4 bases outside the gene matches. CDR1 MGHRA and CDR2 YSYEKL come from the germline V gene. The CDR3 sequence is 16 residues long. Here the CDR3 DNA reads TGCGCCAGCAGCCAAGATCCCGGGACAGGGGGCAATGAGCAGTTCTTC. This translates into CASSQDPGTGGNEQFF.

The rearrangement uses TRBV2 and TRBJ1-1; D remains ambiguous. V lost 7 bases to trimming and J lost 5 bases, with 8 bases between them. Germline V gene data show CDR1 as SNHLY and CDR2 as FYNNEI. CDR3 length: 11 amino acids. This chain's CDR3 is CASKLGTEAFF. In DNA, the CDR3 is TGTGCCAGCAAACTCGGGACTGAAGCTTTCTTT.

J is TRBJ2-3 and V is TRBV9; no firm D call. CDR1 is SGDLS and CDR2 is YYNGEE in the germline V gene. The CDR3 runs to 13 residues. The ends were cut back, 0 bases at V and 2 bases at J, with 4 bases in the middle. Here the CDR3 DNA reads TGTGCCAGCAGCGTAGGGAACACAGATACGCAGTATTTT. This codes for CASSVGNTDTQYF.

V usage is TRBV19 and J usage is TRBJ2-2, with D unresolved. The CDR3 runs 13 residues. CDR1 is LNHDA and CDR2 is SQIVND in the germline V gene (reference sequence). Between the trimmed V and J ends, which lost 2 bases and 7 bases, there was a span of 8 bases. CDR3 nucleotide sequence: TGTGCCAGTAGTATATCTGGCGACGGGGAGCTGTTTTTT. Its translation is CASSISGDGELFF.

Written as DNA, the CDR3 is TGTGCCAGCAGGTCTCAGGGGGCATTGAACACTGAAGCTTTCTTT. Protein: CASRSQGALNTEAFF. V and J are TRBV6-5 and TRBJ1-1; TRBD1 matches 8 bases. The CDR3 is made up of 15 amino acids. The V segment lost 6 bases and the J segment 0 bases; nucleotides outside the gene matches: 6. Germline loops: CDR1 MNHEY, CDR2 SVGAGI.